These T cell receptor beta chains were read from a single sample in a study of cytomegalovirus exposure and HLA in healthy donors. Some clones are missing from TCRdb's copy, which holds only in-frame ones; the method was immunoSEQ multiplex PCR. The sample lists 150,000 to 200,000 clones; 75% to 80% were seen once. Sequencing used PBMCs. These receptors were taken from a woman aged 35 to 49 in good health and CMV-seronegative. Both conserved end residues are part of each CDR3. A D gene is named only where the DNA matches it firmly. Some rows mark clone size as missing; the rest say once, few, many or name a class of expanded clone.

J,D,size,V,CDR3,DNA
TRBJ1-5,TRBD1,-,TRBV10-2,CASSGGTGASNQPQHF,TGCGCCAGCAGTGGTGGGACAGGGGCTAGCAATCAGCCCCAGCATTTT
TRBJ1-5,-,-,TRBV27,CASRKGGIIGPQHF,TGTGCCAGCAGGAAGGGGGGGATAATCGGGCCCCAGCATTTT
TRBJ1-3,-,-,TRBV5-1,CASSRQGNTIYF,TGCGCCAGCAGCCGACAGGGAAACACCATATATTTT
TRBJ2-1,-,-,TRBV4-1,CASSQEAGAPRSNEQFF,TGCGCCAGCAGCCAAGAGGCGGGGGCACCTCGGAGCAATGAGCAGTTCTTC
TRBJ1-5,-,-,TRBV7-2,CASSPFSGANQPQHF,TGTGCCAGCAGCCCCTTTTCCGGAGCTAATCAGCCCCAGCATTTT
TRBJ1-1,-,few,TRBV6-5,CASGRGTEAFF,TGTGCTTCTGGGAGGGGCACTGAAGCTTTCTTT
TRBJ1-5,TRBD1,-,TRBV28,CASSLGQGGYQPQHF,TGTGCCAGCAGTCTAGGACAGGGAGGCTATCAGCCCCAGCATTTT
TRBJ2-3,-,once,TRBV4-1,CASSQVLLAQDTDTQYF,TGCGCCAGCAGCCAAGTTCTCCTCGCGCAAGATACAGATACGCAGTATTTT
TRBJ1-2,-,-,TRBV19,CASTDGTNYGYTF,TGTGCCAGTACCGACGGGACTAACTATGGCTACACCTTC
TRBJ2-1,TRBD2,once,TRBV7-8,CASRRHGGGGHEQFF,TGTGCCAGCAGACGCCACGGGGGGGGTGGGCATGAGCAGTTCTTC
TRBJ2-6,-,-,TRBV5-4,CASSGPGHPGSGANVLTF,TGTGCCAGCAGCGGTCCGGGACACCCAGGCTCTGGGGCCAACGTCCTGACTTTC
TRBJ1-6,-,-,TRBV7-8,CASSFGERGPNSPLHF,TGTGCCAGCAGCTTCGGTGAGCGGGGTCCTAATTCACCCCTCCACTTT
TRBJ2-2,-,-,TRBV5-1,CASSPRVGAGELFF,TGCGCCAGCAGCCCCAGGGTGGGCGCCGGGGAGCTGTTTTTT
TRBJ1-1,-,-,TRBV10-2,CASRRGTVNTEAFF,TGCGCCAGCAGGAGGGGGACGGTGAACACTGAAGCTTTCTTT
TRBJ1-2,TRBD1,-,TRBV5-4,CASSQVGQGILAYGYTF,TGTGCCAGCAGCCAAGTCGGACAGGGTATATTGGCCTATGGCTACACCTTC
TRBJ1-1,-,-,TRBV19,CASSATGNTEAFF,TGTGCCAGTAGTGCGACAGGGAACACTGAAGCTTTCTTT
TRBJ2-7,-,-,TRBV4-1,CASSQIPAYEQYF,TGCGCCAGCAGCCAGATACCAGCCTACGAGCAGTACTTC
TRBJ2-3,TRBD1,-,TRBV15,CATSKGQTGELTDTQYF,TGTGCCACCAGCAAGGGGCAGACAGGGGAACTTACAGATACGCAGTATTTT
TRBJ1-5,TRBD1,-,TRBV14,CASSLGTGNQPQHF,TGTGCCAGCAGCCTTGGGACAGGCAATCAGCCCCAGCATTTT
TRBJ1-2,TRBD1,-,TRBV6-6,CASSRDSNYGYTF,TGTGCCAGCAGTCGGGACAGTAACTATGGCTACACCTTC
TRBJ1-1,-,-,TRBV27,CASSLRNRDGAFF,TGTGCCAGCAGTTTGCGCAACAGGGACGGGGCTTTCTTT